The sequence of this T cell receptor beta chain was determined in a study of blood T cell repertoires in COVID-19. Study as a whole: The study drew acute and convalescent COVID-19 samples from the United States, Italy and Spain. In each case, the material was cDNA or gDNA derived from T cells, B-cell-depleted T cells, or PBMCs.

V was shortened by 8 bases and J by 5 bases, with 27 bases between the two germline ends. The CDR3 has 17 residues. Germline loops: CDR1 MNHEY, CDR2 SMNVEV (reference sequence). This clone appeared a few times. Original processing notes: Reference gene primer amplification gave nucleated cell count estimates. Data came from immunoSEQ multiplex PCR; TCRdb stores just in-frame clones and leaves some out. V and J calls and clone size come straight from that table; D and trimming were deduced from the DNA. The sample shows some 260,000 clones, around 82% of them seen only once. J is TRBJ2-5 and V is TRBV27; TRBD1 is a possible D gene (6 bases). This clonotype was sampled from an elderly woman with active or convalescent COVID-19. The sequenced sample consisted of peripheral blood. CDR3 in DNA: TGTGCCAGCGGGAGTGGAGGCGGAGCGGAGAGGGGGGAGACCCAGTACTTC. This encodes CASGSGGGAERGETQYF.